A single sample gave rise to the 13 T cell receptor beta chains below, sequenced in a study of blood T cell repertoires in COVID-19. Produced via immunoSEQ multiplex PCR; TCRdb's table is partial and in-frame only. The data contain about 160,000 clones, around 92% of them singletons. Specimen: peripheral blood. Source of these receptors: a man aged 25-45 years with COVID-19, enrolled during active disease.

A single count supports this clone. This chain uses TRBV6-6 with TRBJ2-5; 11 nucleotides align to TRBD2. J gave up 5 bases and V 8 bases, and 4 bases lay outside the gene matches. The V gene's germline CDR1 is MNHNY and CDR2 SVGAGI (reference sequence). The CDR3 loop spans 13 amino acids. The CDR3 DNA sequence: TGTGCCAGCGGGACTAGCGGCCGGGAGACCCAGTACTTC. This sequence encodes CASGTSGRETQYF.

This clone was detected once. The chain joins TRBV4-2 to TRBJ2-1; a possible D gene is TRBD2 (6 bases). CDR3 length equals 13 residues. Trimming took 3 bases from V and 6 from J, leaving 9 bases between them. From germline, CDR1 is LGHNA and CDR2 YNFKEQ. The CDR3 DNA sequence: TGTGCCAGCAGCCATGGAGGGCCCAATGAGCAGTTCTTC. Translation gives CASSHGGPNEQFF.

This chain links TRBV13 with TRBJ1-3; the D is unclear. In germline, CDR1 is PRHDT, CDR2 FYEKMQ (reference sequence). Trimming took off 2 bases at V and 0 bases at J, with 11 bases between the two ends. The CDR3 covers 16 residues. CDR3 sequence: CASSLFMAFSGNTIYF. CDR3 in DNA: TGTGCCAGCAGCTTATTCATGGCCTTCTCTGGAAACACCATATATTTT.

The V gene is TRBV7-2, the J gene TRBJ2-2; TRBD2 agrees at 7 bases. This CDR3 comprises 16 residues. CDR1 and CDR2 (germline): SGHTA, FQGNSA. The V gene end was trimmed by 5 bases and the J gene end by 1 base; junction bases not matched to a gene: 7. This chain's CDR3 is CASSPRVAGNTGELFF. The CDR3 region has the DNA TGTGCCAGCAGCCCCAGGGTAGCGGGGAACACCGGGGAGCTGTTTTTT. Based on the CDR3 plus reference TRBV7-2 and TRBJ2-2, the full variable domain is GAGVSQSPSNKVTEKGKDVELRCDPISGHTALYWYRQSLGQGLEFLIYFQGNSAPDKSGLPSDRFSAERTGGSVSTLTIQRTQQEDSAVYLCASSPRVAGNTGELFFGEGSRLTVL.

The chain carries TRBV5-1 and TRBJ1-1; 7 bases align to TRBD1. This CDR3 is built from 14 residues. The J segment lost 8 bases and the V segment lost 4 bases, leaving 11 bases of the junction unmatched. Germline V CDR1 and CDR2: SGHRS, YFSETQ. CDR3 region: CASSDLDRVTEAFF. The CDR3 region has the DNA TGCGCCAGCAGCGACCTAGACAGGGTCACAGAAGCTTTCTTT.

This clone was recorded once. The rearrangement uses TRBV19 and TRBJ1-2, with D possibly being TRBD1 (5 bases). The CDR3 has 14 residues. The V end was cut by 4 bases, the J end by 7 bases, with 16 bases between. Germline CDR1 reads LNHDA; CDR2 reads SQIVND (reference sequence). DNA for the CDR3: TGTGCCAGTAGTACCCAGACAGTTAATGGTGGCTACACCTTC. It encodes CASSTQTVNGGYTF.

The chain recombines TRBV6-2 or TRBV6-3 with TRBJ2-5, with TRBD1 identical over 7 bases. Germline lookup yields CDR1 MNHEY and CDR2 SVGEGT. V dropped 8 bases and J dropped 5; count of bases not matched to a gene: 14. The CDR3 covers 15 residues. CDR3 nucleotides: TGTGCCAGCGGCCTCACAGGGGCCGGCGGCGAGACCCAGTACTTC. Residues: CASGLTGAGGETQYF.

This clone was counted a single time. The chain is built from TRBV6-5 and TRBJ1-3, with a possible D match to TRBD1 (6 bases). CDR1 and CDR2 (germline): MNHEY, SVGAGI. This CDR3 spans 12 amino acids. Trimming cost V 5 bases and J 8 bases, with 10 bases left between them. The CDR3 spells CASSLPGDTIYF. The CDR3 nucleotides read TGTGCCAGCAGTCTACCAGGGGACACCATATATTTT.

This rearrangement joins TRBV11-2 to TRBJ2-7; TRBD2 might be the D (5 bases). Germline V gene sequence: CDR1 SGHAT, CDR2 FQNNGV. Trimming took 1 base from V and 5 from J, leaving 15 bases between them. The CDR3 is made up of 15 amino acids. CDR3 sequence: CASSLVWAGGHEQYF. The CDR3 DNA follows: TGTGCCAGCAGCTTAGTTTGGGCGGGCGGCCACGAGCAGTACTTC.

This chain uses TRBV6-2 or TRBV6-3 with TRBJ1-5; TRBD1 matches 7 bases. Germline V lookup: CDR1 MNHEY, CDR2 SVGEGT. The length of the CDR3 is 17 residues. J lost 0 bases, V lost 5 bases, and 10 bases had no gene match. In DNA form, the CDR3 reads TGTGCCAGCAGTAACCGGGACAGCCCATATAGCAATCAGCCCCAGCATTTT. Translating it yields CASSNRDSPYSNQPQHF.

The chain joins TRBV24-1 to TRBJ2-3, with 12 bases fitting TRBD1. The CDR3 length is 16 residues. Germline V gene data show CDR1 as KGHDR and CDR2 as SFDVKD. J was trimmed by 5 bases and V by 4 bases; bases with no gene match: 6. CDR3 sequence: CATSDPGQGAKDTQYF. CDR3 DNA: TGTGCCACCAGTGACCCGGGACAGGGGGCGAAAGATACGCAGTATTTT.

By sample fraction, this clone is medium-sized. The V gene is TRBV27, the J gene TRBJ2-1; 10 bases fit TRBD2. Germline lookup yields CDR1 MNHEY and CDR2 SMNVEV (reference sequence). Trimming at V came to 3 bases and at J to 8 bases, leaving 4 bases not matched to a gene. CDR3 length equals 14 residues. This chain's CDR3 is CASSLTSGYDEQFF. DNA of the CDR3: TGTGCCAGCAGTTTGACTAGCGGGTACGATGAGCAGTTCTTC.

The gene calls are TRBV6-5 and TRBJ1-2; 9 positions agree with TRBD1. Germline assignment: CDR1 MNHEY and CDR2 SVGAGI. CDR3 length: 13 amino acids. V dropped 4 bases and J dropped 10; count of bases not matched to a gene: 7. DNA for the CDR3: TGTGCCAGCAGTTCCGGGACAGGGAAACACTACACCTTC. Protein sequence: CASSSGTGKHYTF.